This TCR beta chain was recorded in a study of T-cell memory formation after mild COVID-19. TCRdb re-derived calls from the 5' RACE reads in MiXCR, one entry per CDR3 protein. The table includes fewer than 150,000 distinct CDR3 sequences, over 15% detected once. To note about this clonotype: Its antigen is unknown.

Study results and caveats: Researchers report contracting CD4+ clones mostly in CM and EM, with CD8+ clones in EMRA. There was no confirmation that second-wave clones peaking on day 37 were SARS-CoV-2 specific. While clones contracting from day 15 to 85 were balanced between CD4 and CD8, later expanders leaned CD4+. The study detected some responding clones in pre-infection memory, suggesting cross-reactive memory joined.

This CDR3 spans 13 amino acids. The germline gives CDR1 GTSNPN, CDR2 SVGIG (reference sequence). The V gene lost 4 bases and the J gene lost 9 bases, with 18 bases spanning the gap. Sequencing was performed on PBMCs or a T cell subset sorted from them (not recorded which). The rearrangement links TRBV30 to TRBJ2-5; D may be TRBD2 (6 bases). The TCR sequence derives from a man younger than 35 who had mild COVID-19 (a few samples of this study predate the infection). Cell type and time point are not known. The CDR3 loop reads CAWNPGVIGSQYF. The CDR3, as DNA: TGTGCCTGGAATCCGGGGGTAATCGGGTCCCAGTACTTC.